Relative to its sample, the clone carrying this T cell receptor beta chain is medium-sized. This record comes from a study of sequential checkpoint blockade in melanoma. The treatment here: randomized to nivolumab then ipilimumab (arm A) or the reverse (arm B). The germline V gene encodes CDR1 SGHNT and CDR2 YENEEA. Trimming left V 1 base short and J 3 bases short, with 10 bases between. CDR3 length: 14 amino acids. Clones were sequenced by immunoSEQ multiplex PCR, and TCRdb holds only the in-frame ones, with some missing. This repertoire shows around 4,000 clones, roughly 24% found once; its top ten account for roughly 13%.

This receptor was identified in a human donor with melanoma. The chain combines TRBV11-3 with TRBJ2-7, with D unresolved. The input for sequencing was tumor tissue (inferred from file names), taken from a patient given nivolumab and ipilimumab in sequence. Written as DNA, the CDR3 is TGTGCCAGCAGCTTAGGCAATGTCCTCTACGAGCAGTACTTC. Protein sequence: CASSLGNVLYEQYF.